The 7 T cell receptor beta chains below were found in one sample sequenced in a study of human T cells and chemical hapten exposure. Time point in this sample: pre-sensitization, week 0. Treatment here: therapeutic diphenylcyclopropenone sensitization with weekly scalp DPC. TCRdb re-called the RACE reads through MiXCR, storing one row per CDR3 protein. The sample consists of a few hundred thousand distinct CDR3 sequences, 7.7% of them appearing once. Sample: whole blood, taken in connection with sensitization to the hapten diphenylcyclopropenone (DPC). These receptors were collected from a man younger than 35 with alopecia areata. Some clones in this sample may be carry-over from other donors' samples.

This clonotype was seen a few times. The rearrangement links TRBV7-3 to TRBJ2-1; no reliable D call. CDR3 length: 10 amino acids. Trimming removed 5 bases at V and 12 bases at J, with 8 bases between. Germline CDR1 is SGHTA and CDR2 is FQGTGA. As DNA, the CDR3 is TGTGCCAGCAGCCCTACTCGGCAGTTCTTC. This encodes CASSPTRQFF.

At least ten counts were recorded for this clonotype. The chain uses TRBV7-3 and TRBJ1-2; TRBD1 matches 8 bases. This CDR3 is built from 14 residues. The germline CDR1 and CDR2 sequences are SGHTA and FQGTGA. V shed 4 bases, J shed 3 bases, and the junction held 4 bases outside the gene matches. The CDR3, as DNA: TGTGCCAGCAGCTCCCACAGGGGGGACTATGGCTACACCTTC. Translating it yields CASSSHRGDYGYTF.

The genes are TRBV20-1 and TRBJ2-5; D unresolved. Germline V lookup: CDR1 DFQATT, CDR2 SNEGSKA (reference sequence). The V end lost 1 base, the J end lost 2 bases, and 5 bases lay between the germline ends. The CDR3 is 12 residues long. CDR3 sequence (DNA): TGCAGTGCTAGAGGGCCGCAAGAGACCCAGTACTTC. Encoded protein: CSARGPQETQYF.

This clonotype was counted only a few times. The chain links TRBV6-6 to TRBJ1-5; D is unresolved. The germline V gene has CDR1 MNHNY and CDR2 SVGAGI (reference sequence). V was clipped by 4 bases and J by 3 bases, with 7 bases between them. The CDR3 is 13 amino acids. The CDR3 coding sequence is TGTGCCAGCAGTTTGTCCCTCAATCAGCCCCAGCATTTT. Its protein is CASSLSLNQPQHF.

The rearrangement joins TRBV4-1 to TRBJ1-4; maybe TRBD1 (6 bases). The CDR3 length is 15 residues. Trimming pared 5 bases from V and 3 bases from J, leaving 13 bases between. CDR1 and CDR2 from the germline V gene are MGHRA and YSYEKL. CDR3 coding DNA: TGCGCCAGCAGCAGAGGACAGTTCGCTAATGAAAAACTGTTTTTT. Its protein product is CASSRGQFANEKLFF.

This clonotype was observed a handful of times. The rearrangement uses TRBV21-1 and TRBJ2-7; the table's TRBD1 call for D was not verified on the DNA. TRBV21-1 is described as a pseudogene. There are 14 residues in the CDR3. The CDR3 region is CASSQKFPDYEQYF. The CDR3 DNA sequence: TGTGCCAGCAGCCAAAAGTTCCCGGACTACGAGCAGTACTTC.

The rearrangement joins TRBV11-2 to TRBJ2-4, with TRBD1 identical over 7 bases. This CDR3 has 13 amino acids. Per the germline V gene, CDR1 is SGHAT and CDR2 is FQNNGV. The trim removed 4 bases at V and 6 bases at J, leaving 3 bases unmatched. As DNA, the CDR3 is TGTGCCAGCAGCTCCCGGGACAGAAACATTCAGTACTTC. Translation: CASSSRDRNIQYF.